Following are 20 T cell receptor beta chains from one sample sequenced in a study of blood T cells in healthy people across ages (dated by TCRdb to the mid-2010s). Receptor libraries were prepared by 5' RACE. The data were produced on an Illumina HiSeq 2500. A second PCR of 7 to 11 cycles was run with a J-beta primer mix and a sample-barcoded 5' primer. The public reads were reanalyzed by TCRdb: fastp trimming at Q25, MiXCR alignment, in-frame beta chains only. Each CDR3 protein gets just one entry, which takes the most common genes and DNA from the rows behind it. Here the sample has around 650,000 distinct CDR3 sequences; roughly 30% occur a single time. Of the sample, less than 20% falls within the top ten clones. The sample taken for sequencing was blood. Source of these receptors: a woman over 75 in good health. Donor details come from another sample of the same person, matched by shared clones.

This clonotype was seen repeatedly, ten times or more. The CDR3 is CASSDDRGDDTQYF. The CDR3 DNA reads as TGTGCCAGCAGCGACGACAGGGGGGACGATACGCAGTATTTT. The chain couples TRBV7-9 to TRBJ2-3; 9 bases are a match to TRBD1. Germline V gene lookup returns CDR1 SEHNR and CDR2 FQNEAQ (reference sequence). With V trimmed by 5 bases and J by 6 bases, 6 bases remained unmatched. This CDR3 spans 14 amino acids. Using reference TRBV7-9 and TRBJ2-3 for the parts outside the CDR3, the full variable domain is DTGVSQNPRHKITKRGQNVTFRCDPISEHNRLYWYRQTLGQGPEFLTYFQNEAQLEKSRLLSDRFSAERPKGSFSTLEIQRTEQGDSAMYLCASSDDRGDDTQYFGPGTRLTVL.

The V and J genes are TRBV5-6 and TRBJ1-6; D possibly corresponds to TRBD1 (6 bases). The CDR3 loop spans 16 amino acids. Germline lookup yields CDR1 SGHDT and CDR2 YYEEEE. With 1 base removed from V and 7 bases from J, the gap between germline ends came to 15 bases. This chain's CDR3 is CASSLFTHRENSPLHF. Here the CDR3 DNA reads TGTGCCAGCAGCTTGTTTACTCACAGGGAGAATTCACCCCTCCACTTT.

In its sample, this clonotype was seen once. The V and J genes are TRBV5-1 and TRBJ1-4, with D perhaps TRBD1 (5 bases). The V and J ends lost 4 bases and 8 bases respectively, with 15 bases between them. The CDR3 sequence is 14 residues long. CDR1 and CDR2 from the germline V gene are SGHRS and YFSETQ. The CDR3 bases are TGCGCCAGCAGCCCCGGGGCAGCGGGCGAAAAACTGTTTTTT. Encoded protein: CASSPGAAGEKLFF.

In its sample, this clonotype was seen many times. The rearrangement links TRBV7-8 to TRBJ1-2; 9 bases agree with TRBD1. The CDR3 sequence is 13 residues long. J gave up 8 bases and V 4 bases, and 5 bases lay outside the gene matches. The germline V gene encodes CDR1 SGHVS and CDR2 FQNEAQ. The CDR3 nucleotides are TGTGCCAGCAGCTCCCGGACAGGGGAAGGCTACACCTTC. Residues: CASSSRTGEGYTF. Together with reference TRBV7-8 and TRBJ1-2, the CDR3 gives the full variable domain: GAGVSQSPRYKVAKRGQDVALRCDPISGHVSLFWYQQALGQGPEFLTYFQNEAQLDKSGLPSDRFFAERPEGSVSTLKIQRTQQEDSAVYLCASSSRTGEGYTFGSGTRLTVV.

This clonotype was counted at least ten times. The rearrangement links TRBV6-6 to TRBJ2-4; TRBD1 matches at 8 bases. Germline loops: CDR1 MNHNY, CDR2 SVGAGI (reference sequence). The ends lost 6 bases at V and 7 bases at J; junction bases unmatched: 11. The CDR3 consists of 15 residues. CDR3 DNA sequence: TGTGCCAGCAGGCCTCGAGCGACAGGGGAGAACATTCAGTACTTC. Translation gives CASRPRATGENIQYF.

This clonotype was recorded many times. The V and J genes are TRBV12-3 or TRBV12-4 and TRBJ2-3; no clear D. The CDR3 contains 14 residues. Trimming cost V 3 bases and J 0 bases, with 7 bases left between them. The CDR3 loop is CASSFMPSTDTQYF. The CDR3 DNA is TGTGCCAGCAGTTTCATGCCTAGCACAGATACGCAGTATTTT.

V is TRBV20-1 and J is TRBJ2-1; D is perhaps TRBD2 (5 bases). V lost 0 bases and J lost 8, with 11 bases in between. CDR3 length: 13 amino acids. Germline V gives CDR1 DFQATT, CDR2 SNEGSKA (reference sequence). CDR3 DNA sequence: TGCAGTGCTAGAGATCGACTAACGTATGAGCAGTTCTTC. Amino acids: CSARDRLTYEQFF.

This sequence joins TRBV19 and TRBJ1-1; TRBD1 is a possible D gene (5 bases). Germline CDR1 LNHDA, CDR2 SQIVND (reference sequence). CDR3 length: 14 residues. Trimming took 7 bases from V and 3 from J, leaving 15 bases between them. CDR3 residues: CASTKTGRDTEAFF. The CDR3 DNA reads TGTGCCAGTACCAAAACGGGGCGGGACACTGAAGCTTTCTTT.

This clonotype has just a few counts. The V call is TRBV18, the J call TRBJ2-1; TRBD2 matches at 12 bases. The CDR3 runs to 16 residues. With V trimmed by 2 bases and J by 8 bases, 7 bases remained unmatched. Looked up from germline, CDR1 is KGHSH and CDR2 is LQKENI. For the CDR3, the DNA is TGTGCCAGCTCACCATCGGACCTAGCGGGGGGGGATGAGCAGTTCTTC. Translation: CASSPSDLAGGDEQFF. The complete variable domain, with remaining parts taken from reference TRBV18 and TRBJ2-1, reads NAGVMQNPRHLVRRRGQEARLRCSPMKGHSHVYWYRQLPEEGLKFMVYLQKENIIDESGMPKERFSAEFPKEGPSILRIQQVVRGDSAAYFCASSPSDLAGGDEQFFGPGTRLTVL.

The chain links TRBV20-1 to TRBJ2-7; tentatively, D is TRBD2 (5 bases). Germline V gene sequence: CDR1 DFQATT, CDR2 SNEGSKA (reference sequence). The CDR3 is made up of 16 amino acids. The ends were cut back, 3 bases at V and 4 bases at J, with 22 bases in the middle. CDR3 bases: TGCAGTGCTAGGGCCCCTACTGGTGGGAGCCGGTACGAGCAGTACTTC. It encodes CSARAPTGGSRYEQYF.

The chain recombines TRBV15 with TRBJ1-5; TRBD1 might be the D (5 bases). The V and J ends lost 0 bases and 7 bases respectively, with 10 bases between them. The germline gives CDR1 LNHNV, CDR2 YYDKDF (reference sequence). The CDR3 is 14 amino acids. CDR3 sequence reads: CATSRDRGKQPQHF. The CDR3 nucleotides are TGTGCCACCAGCAGAGATAGGGGTAAACAGCCCCAGCATTTT.

This clonotype has a count of ten or more. V usage is TRBV20-1 and J usage is TRBJ1-5; a weak D match, TRBD1 (5 bases). V lost 6 bases to trimming and J lost 3 bases, with 12 bases between them. Germline V gene lookup returns CDR1 DFQATT and CDR2 SNEGSKA (reference sequence). The CDR3 has 13 amino acids. CDR3 protein: CSALGGPNQPQHF. CDR3 coding DNA: TGCAGTGCCCTCGGGGGTCCCAATCAGCCCCAGCATTTT.

There are many counts of this clonotype. The chain carries TRBV4-2 and TRBJ2-5; D remains unclear. V shed 0 bases and J shed 3 bases, with 5 bases lying between them. The CDR3 runs 13 residues. Germline V lookup: CDR1 LGHNA, CDR2 YNFKEQ. CDR3: CASSQDRKETQYF. In DNA, the CDR3 is TGTGCCAGCAGCCAAGATAGGAAAGAGACCCAGTACTTC.

CDR3 residues: CSARVPLRSSYNEQFF. Here the CDR3 DNA reads TGCAGTGCTAGAGTCCCTCTACGGAGCTCCTACAATGAGCAGTTCTTC. The gene calls are TRBV20-1 and TRBJ2-1; unclear D gene. CDR1 is DFQATT and CDR2 is SNEGSKA in the germline V gene (reference sequence). The germline V and J ends were trimmed by 1 base and 0 bases, with 13 bases remaining between them. This CDR3 is 16 amino acids long.

The chain links TRBV6-1 to TRBJ1-2; no clear D gene. CDR1 is MNHNS, CDR2 SASEGT, per germline. V was trimmed by 0 bases and J by 8 bases, leaving 22 bases between them. The CDR3 runs 17 residues. CDR3 protein: CASSEAKDRDSLRGYTF. The CDR3 DNA reads TGTGCCAGCAGTGAAGCAAAAGATAGAGACTCCCTTCGCGGCTACACCTTC.

At least ten counts were recorded for this clonotype. The gene calls are TRBV29-1 and TRBJ2-7, with D unresolved. CDR1 and CDR2 (germline): SQVTM, ANQGSEA. Trimming stripped 3 bases from V and 5 bases from J, with 8 bases between. This CDR3 comprises 11 residues. CDR3 sequence: CSVEVFHEQYF. The CDR3 DNA reads TGCAGCGTTGAGGTTTTCCACGAGCAGTACTTC.

This clonotype was counted a single time. A much larger clone is a single base away; this may be a read error. The chain employs TRBV5-1 and TRBJ2-5; tentative D call: TRBD2 (5 bases). Germline V gene sequence: CDR1 SGHRS, CDR2 YFSETQ. The CDR3 has 16 residues. Trimming pared 4 bases from V and 1 base from J, leaving 17 bases between. CDR3 in amino acids: CASSPSRGWAQETQYF. The CDR3, as DNA: TGCGCCAGCAGCCCGTCCCGCGGGTGGGCCCAAGAGACCCAGTACTTC. Combining the CDR3 with reference TRBV5-1 and TRBJ2-5 gives the whole variable domain KAGVTQTPRYLIKTRGQQVTLSCSPISGHRSVSWYQQTPGQGLQFLFEYFSETQRNKGNFPGRFSGRQFSNSRSEMNVSTLELGDSALYLCASSPSRGWAQETQYFGPGTRLLVL.

A single count supports this clonotype. An end of the junction does not agree with germline; a read error may underlie this. The chain joins TRBV7-2 to TRBJ2-7; the match to TRBD2 covers 8 bases. Germline assignment: CDR1 SGHTA and CDR2 FQGNSA. CDR3 length equals 17 residues. CDR3 sequence (DNA): TGTGCCGGCAGCTTAGCCCCCGGCGGGAGGCTTCCCTACGAGCAGTACTTC. Encoded protein: CAGSLAPGGRLPYEQYF.

The DNA for the CDR3 is TGTGCCAGCAGCCCAAAGGGTGGGGGAATGCACGAGCAGTACTTC. Its protein is CASSPKGGGMHEQYF. This chain connects TRBV7-3 to TRBJ2-7, with D perhaps assigned TRBD1 or TRBD2 (5 bases each). This CDR3 contains 15 residues. The germline V and J ends were trimmed by 5 bases and 5 bases, with 19 bases remaining between them. Germline V gives CDR1 SGHTA, CDR2 FQGTGA. Full variable domain (rest looked up from reference TRBV7-3 and TRBJ2-7): GAGVSQTPSNKVTEKGKYVELRCDPISGHTALYWYRQSLGQGPEFLIYFQGTGAADDSGLPNDRFFAVRPEGSVSTLKIQRTERGDSAVYLCASSPKGGGMHEQYFGPGTRLTVT.

This clonotype appeared once. Written as DNA, the CDR3 is TGCGCCAGCAGCCCTAGCGGGGGGGCCGGGGTAAACAATGAGCAGTTCTTC. Amino acid sequence: CASSPSGGAGVNNEQFF. The V and J genes are TRBV5-1 and TRBJ2-1, with 12 positions matching TRBD2. CDR1 and CDR2 (germline): SGHRS, YFSETQ. The CDR3 sequence is 17 residues long. Trimming at V came to 4 bases and at J to 5 bases, leaving 10 bases not matched to a gene.